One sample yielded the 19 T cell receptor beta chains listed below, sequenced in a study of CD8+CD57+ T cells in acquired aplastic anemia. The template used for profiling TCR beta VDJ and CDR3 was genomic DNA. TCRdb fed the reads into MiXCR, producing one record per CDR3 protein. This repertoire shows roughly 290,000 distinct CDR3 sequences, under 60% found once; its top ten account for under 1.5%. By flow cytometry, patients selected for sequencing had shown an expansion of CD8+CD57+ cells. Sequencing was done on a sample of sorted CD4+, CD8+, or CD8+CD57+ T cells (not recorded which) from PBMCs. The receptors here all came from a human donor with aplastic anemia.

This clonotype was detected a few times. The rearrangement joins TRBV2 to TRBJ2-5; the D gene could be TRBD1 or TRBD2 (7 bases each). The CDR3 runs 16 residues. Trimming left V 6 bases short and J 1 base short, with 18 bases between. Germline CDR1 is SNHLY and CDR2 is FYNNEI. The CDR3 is CASRQSGTAAQETQYF. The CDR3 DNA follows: TGTGCCAGCAGACAAAGCGGGACAGCTGCCCAAGAGACCCAGTACTTC.

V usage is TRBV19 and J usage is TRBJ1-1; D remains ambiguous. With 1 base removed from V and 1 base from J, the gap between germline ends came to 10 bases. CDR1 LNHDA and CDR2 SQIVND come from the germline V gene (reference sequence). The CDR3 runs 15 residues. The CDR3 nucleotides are TGTGCCAGTAGTATAGCAGGAAATGGGAACACTGAAGCTTTCTTT. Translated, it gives CASSIAGNGNTEAFF. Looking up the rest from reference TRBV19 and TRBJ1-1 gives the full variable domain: DGGITQSPKYLFRKEGQNVTLSCEQNLNHDAMYWYRQDPGQGLRLIYYSQIVNDFQKGDIAEGYSVSREKKESFPLTVTSAQKNPTAFYLCASSIAGNGNTEAFFGQGTRLTVV.

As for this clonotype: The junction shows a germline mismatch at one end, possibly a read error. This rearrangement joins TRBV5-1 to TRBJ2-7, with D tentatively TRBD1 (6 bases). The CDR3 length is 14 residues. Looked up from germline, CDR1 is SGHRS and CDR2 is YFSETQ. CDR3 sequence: CASSANQGSNEQYF. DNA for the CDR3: TGTGCCAGCAGCGCAAACCAGGGGTCCAACGAGCAGTACTTC.

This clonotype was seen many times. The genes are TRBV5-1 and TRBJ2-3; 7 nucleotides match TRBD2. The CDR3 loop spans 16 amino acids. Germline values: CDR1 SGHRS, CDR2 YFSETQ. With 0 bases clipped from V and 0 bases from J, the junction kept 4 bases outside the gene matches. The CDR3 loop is CASSLEGRGSTDTQYF. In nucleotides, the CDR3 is TGCGCCAGCAGCTTGGAAGGGAGGGGAAGCACAGATACGCAGTATTTT. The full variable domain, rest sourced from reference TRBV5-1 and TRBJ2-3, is KAGVTQTPRYLIKTRGQQVTLSCSPISGHRSVSWYQQTPGQGLQFLFEYFSETQRNKGNFPGRFSGRQFSNSRSEMNVSTLELGDSALYLCASSLEGRGSTDTQYFGPGTRLTVL.

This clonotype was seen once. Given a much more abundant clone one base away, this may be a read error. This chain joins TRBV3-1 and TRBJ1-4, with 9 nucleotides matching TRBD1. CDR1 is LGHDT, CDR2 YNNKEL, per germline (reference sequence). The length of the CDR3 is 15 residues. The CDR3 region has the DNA TGTGCCAGCAGCAAATCGACAGGGGGTAGGGAAAAACTGCTTTTT. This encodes CASSKSTGGREKLLF.

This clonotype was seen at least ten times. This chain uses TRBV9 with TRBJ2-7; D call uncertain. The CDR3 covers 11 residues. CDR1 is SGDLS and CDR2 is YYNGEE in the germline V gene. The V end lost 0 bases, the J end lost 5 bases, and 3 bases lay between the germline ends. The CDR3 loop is CASSVGDEQYF. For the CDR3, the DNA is TGTGCCAGCAGCGTAGGTGACGAGCAGTACTTC.

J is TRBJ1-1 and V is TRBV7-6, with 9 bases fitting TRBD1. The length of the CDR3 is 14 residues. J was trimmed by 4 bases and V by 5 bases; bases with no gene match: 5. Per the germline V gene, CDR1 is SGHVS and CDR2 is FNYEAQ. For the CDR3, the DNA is TGTGCCAGCAGCCAGGACAGGGGTGGCACTGAAGCTTTCTTT. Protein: CASSQDRGGTEAFF.

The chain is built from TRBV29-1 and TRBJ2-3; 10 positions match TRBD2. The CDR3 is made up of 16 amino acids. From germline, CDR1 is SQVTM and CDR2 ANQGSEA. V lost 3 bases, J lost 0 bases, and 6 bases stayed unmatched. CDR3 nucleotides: TGCAGCGTTGAGTTTGTAGCGGGAGGAAGCACAGATACGCAGTATTTT. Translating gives CSVEFVAGGSTDTQYF.

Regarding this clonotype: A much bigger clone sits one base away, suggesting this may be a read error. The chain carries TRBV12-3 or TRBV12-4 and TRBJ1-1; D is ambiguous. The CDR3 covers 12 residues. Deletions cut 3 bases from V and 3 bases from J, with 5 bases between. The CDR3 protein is CASSLWHTEAFF. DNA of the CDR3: TGTGCCAGCAGTTTGTGGCACACTGAAGCTTTCTTT.

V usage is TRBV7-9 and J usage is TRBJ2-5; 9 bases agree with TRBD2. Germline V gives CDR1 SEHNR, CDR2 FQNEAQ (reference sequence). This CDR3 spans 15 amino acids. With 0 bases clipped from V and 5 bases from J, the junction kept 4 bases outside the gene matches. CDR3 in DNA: TGTGCCAGCAGCTTAGCAGGGACTAGCTCGGAGACCCAGTACTTC. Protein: CASSLAGTSSETQYF.

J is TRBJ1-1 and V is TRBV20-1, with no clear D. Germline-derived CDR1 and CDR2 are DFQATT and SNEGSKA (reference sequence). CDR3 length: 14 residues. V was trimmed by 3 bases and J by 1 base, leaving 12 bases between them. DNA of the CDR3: TGCAGTGCTAGTACCGGGCCCTCGAACACTGAAGCTTTCTTT. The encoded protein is CSASTGPSNTEAFF.

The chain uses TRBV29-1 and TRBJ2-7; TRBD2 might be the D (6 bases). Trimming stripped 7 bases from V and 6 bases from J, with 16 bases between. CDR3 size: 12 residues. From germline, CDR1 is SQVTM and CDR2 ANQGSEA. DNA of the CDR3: TGCAGCGGCCGAACGGGTAGCGGCGAGCAGTACTTC. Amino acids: CSGRTGSGEQYF.

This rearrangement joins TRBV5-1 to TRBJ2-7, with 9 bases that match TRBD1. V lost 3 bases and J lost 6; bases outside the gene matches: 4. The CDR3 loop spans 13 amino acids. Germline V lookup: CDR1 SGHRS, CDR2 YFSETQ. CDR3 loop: CASSSGQGREQYF. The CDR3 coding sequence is TGCGCCAGCAGCTCGGGACAGGGTCGCGAGCAGTACTTC.

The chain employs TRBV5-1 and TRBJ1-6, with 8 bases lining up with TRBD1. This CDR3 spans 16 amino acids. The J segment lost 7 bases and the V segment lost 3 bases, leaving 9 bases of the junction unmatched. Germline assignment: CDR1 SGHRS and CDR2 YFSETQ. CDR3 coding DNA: TGCGCCAGCAGCTGGGATGGGACAGGCCTAAATTCACCCCTCCACTTT. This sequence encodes CASSWDGTGLNSPLHF.

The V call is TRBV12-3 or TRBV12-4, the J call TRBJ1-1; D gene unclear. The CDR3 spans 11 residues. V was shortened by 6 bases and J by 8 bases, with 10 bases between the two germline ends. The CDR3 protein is CASRGGLEAFF. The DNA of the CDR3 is TGTGCCAGCAGGGGAGGACTGGAAGCTTTCTTT.

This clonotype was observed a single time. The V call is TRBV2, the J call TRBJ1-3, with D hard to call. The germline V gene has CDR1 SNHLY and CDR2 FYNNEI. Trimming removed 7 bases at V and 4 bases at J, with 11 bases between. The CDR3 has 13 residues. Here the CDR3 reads CASKVEAGNTIYF. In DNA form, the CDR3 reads TGTGCCAGCAAAGTTGAGGCCGGAAACACCATATATTTT.

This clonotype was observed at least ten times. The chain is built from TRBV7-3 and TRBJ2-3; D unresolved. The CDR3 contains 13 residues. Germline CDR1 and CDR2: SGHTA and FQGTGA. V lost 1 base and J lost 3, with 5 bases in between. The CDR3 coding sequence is TGTGCCAGCAGCTTAAGACCAACAGATACGCAGTATTTT. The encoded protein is CASSLRPTDTQYF.

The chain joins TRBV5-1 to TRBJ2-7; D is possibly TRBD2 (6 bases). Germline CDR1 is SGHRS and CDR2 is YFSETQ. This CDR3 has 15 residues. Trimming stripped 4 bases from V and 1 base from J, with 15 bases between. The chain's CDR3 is CASSTGTLSSYEQYF. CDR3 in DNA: TGCGCCAGCAGCACCGGGACTCTCAGTTCCTACGAGCAGTACTTC.

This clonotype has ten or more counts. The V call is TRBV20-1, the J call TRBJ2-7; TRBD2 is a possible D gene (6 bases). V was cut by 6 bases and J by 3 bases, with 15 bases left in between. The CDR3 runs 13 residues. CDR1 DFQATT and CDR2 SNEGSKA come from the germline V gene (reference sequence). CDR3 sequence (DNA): TGCAGTGCCCCCGGGACGGGACTCTACGAGCAGTACTTC. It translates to CSAPGTGLYEQYF.